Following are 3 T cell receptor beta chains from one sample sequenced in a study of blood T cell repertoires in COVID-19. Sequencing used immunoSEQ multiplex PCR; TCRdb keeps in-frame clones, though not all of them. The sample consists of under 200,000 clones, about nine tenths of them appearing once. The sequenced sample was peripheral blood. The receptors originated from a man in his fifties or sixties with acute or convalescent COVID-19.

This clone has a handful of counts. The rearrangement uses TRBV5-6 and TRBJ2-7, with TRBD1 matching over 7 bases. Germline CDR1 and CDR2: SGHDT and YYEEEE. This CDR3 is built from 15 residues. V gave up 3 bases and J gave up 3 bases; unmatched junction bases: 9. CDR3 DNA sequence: TGTGCCAGCAGCTACGGGACAGCTGCCTTCTACGAGCAGTACGTC. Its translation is CASSYGTAAFYEQYV.

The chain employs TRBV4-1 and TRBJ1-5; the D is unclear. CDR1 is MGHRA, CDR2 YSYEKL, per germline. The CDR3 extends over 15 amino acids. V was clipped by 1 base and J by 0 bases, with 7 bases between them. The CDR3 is CASSQGRNSNQPQHF. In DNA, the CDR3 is TGCGCCAGCAGCCAAGGCAGGAATAGCAATCAGCCCCAGCATTTT.

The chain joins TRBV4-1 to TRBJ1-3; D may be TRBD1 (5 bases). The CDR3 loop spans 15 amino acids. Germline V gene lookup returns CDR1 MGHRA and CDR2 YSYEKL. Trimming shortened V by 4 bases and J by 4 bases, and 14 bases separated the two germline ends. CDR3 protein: CASSPLEGRGNTIYF. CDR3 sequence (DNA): TGCGCCAGCAGCCCCCTGGAGGGGAGGGGAAACACCATATATTTT.